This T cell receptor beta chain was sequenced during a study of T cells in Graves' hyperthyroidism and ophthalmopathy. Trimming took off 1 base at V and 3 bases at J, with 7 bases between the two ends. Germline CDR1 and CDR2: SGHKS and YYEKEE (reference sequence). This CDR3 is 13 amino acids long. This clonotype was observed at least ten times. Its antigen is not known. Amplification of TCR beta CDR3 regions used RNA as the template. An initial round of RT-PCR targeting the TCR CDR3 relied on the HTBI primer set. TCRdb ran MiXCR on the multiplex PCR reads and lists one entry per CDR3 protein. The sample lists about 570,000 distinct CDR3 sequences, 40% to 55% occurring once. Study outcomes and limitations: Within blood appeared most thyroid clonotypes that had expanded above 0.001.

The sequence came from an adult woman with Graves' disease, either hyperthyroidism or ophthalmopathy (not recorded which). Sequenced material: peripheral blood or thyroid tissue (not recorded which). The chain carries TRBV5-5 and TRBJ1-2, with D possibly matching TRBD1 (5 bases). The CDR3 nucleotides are TGTGCCAGCAGCTTGTCAGGGTACTATGGCTACACCTTC. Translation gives CASSLSGYYGYTF.